These T cell receptor beta chains were read from a single sample in a study of blood T cell repertoires in COVID-19. Clones were read by immunoSEQ multiplex PCR, and TCRdb kept only the in-frame ones, dropping some. The sample has around 230,000 clones, over 80% seen once. Sequencing input: peripheral blood. These receptors were taken from a man aged 35-49 years with acute or convalescent COVID-19. Each CDR3 is given with its conserved first and last residue. D genes are given only for firm matches. The size field is filled for only some rows; it gives once, few, many or a size class.

CDR3 protein: CSAPGERVSTDTQYF; CDR3 DNA: TGCAGCGCCCCTGGGGAGCGGGTGAGCACAGATACGCAGTATTTT; J gene: TRBJ2-3; clone size: .; D gene: .; V gene: TRBV29-1
CDR3 protein: CSVEDDRKNTEAFF; CDR3 DNA: TGCAGCGTTGAAGATGACAGGAAGAACACTGAAGCTTTCTTT; J gene: TRBJ1-1; clone size: .; D gene: .; V gene: TRBV29-1
CDR3 protein: CSAANRDTDTQYF; CDR3 DNA: TGCAGCGCAGCGAACAGGGATACAGATACGCAGTATTTT; J gene: TRBJ2-3; clone size: .; D gene: .; V gene: TRBV29-1
CDR3 protein: CASSSGLAGGREGEQFF; CDR3 DNA: TGTGCCAGCAGCTCTGGACTAGCGGGAGGCCGGGAAGGTGAGCAGTTCTTC; J gene: TRBJ2-1; clone size: .; D gene: TRBD2; V gene: TRBV7-3
CDR3 protein: CASSQEFAGRYEQYF; CDR3 DNA: TGTGCCAGCAGCCAAGAGTTCGCGGGGCGCTACGAGCAGTACTTC; J gene: TRBJ2-7; clone size: .; D gene: .; V gene: TRBV4-2
CDR3 protein: CASTRDTRRGTIYF; CDR3 DNA: TGTGCCAGCACTAGGGACACTAGGCGAGGCACCATATATTTT; J gene: TRBJ1-3; clone size: .; D gene: .; V gene: TRBV6-5
CDR3 protein: CASSYRRVLTEAFF; CDR3 DNA: TGTGCCAGCAGTTATCGTCGGGTGCTGACTGAAGCTTTCTTT; J gene: TRBJ1-1; clone size: .; D gene: .; V gene: TRBV6-5
CDR3 protein: CASSSSGLGGHNSPLHF; CDR3 DNA: TGCGCCAGCAGCTCGAGCGGACTTGGCGGGCATAATTCACCCCTCCACTTT; J gene: TRBJ1-6; clone size: once; D gene: .; V gene: TRBV5-1
CDR3 protein: CASSLDFGKLFF; CDR3 DNA: TGTGCCAGCAGCTTAGACTTTGGAAAACTGTTTTTT; J gene: TRBJ1-4; clone size: .; D gene: .; V gene: TRBV7-8
CDR3 protein: CASSGQTQETQYF; CDR3 DNA: TGTGCCAGTAGTGGGCAGACCCAAGAGACCCAGTACTTC; J gene: TRBJ2-5; clone size: .; D gene: .; V gene: TRBV19
CDR3 protein: CARSLPGQGLSYNSPLHF; CDR3 DNA: TGTGCCAGAAGCTTGCCGGGACAGGGTCTCTCCTATAATTCACCCCTCCACTTT; J gene: TRBJ1-6; clone size: .; D gene: TRBD1; V gene: TRBV5-3
CDR3 protein: CASSDKEGRVGSPLHF; CDR3 DNA: TGTGCCAGCAGTGACAAGGAGGGGAGGGTCGGTTCACCCCTCCACTTT; J gene: TRBJ1-6; clone size: .; D gene: .; V gene: TRBV6-1
CDR3 protein: CASSTIGGVEAFF; CDR3 DNA: TGTGCCAGCAGCACCATAGGGGGCGTTGAAGCTTTCTTT; J gene: TRBJ1-1; clone size: .; D gene: TRBD1; V gene: TRBV12-3/TRBV12-4
CDR3 protein: CASRPTVQGHGYTF; CDR3 DNA: TGCGCCAGCAGACCTACAGTACAGGGGCATGGCTACACCTTC; J gene: TRBJ1-2; clone size: .; D gene: TRBD1; V gene: TRBV4-1
CDR3 protein: CASSMSLGGTYNEQFF; CDR3 DNA: TGTGCCAGTAGTATGAGCTTGGGAGGTACCTACAATGAGCAGTTCTTC; J gene: TRBJ2-1; clone size: .; D gene: .; V gene: TRBV19
CDR3 protein: CASSQDLSYTF; CDR3 DNA: TGTGCCAGCAGCCAAGATCTTAGCTACACCTTC; J gene: TRBJ1-2; clone size: .; D gene: .; V gene: TRBV3-1/TRBV3-2
CDR3 protein: CSVRLAGDEQYF; CDR3 DNA: TGCAGCGTTCGGCTAGCGGGAGACGAGCAGTACTTC; J gene: TRBJ2-7; clone size: many; D gene: TRBD2; V gene: TRBV29-1
CDR3 protein: CASSPSGLAGVETQYF; CDR3 DNA: TGTGCCAGCAGCCCATCCGGACTAGCGGGAGTGGAGACCCAGTACTTC; J gene: TRBJ2-5; clone size: .; D gene: TRBD2; V gene: TRBV14
CDR3 protein: CASSPFPGQGYGYTF; CDR3 DNA: TGTGCCAGCAGCCCCTTTCCGGGACAGGGGTATGGCTACACCTTC; J gene: TRBJ1-2; clone size: .; D gene: TRBD1; V gene: TRBV7-2
CDR3 protein: CASSSGTGSLEQYF; CDR3 DNA: TGTGCCAGCAGCTCCGGGACAGGCTCTCTGGAGCAGTACTTC; J gene: TRBJ2-7; clone size: once; D gene: TRBD1; V gene: TRBV7-9
CDR3 protein: CASTRQIDEKLFF; CDR3 DNA: TGTGCCAGCACCCGACAGATAGATGAAAAACTGTTTTTT; J gene: TRBJ1-4; clone size: .; D gene: .; V gene: TRBV12-3/TRBV12-4
CDR3 protein: CSAPRGSGSGNEQFF; CDR3 DNA: TGCAGCGCCCCGAGGGGTAGCGGGAGTGGCAATGAGCAGTTCTTC; J gene: TRBJ2-1; clone size: .; D gene: TRBD2; V gene: TRBV29-1
CDR3 protein: CASSPTGDTEAFF; CDR3 DNA: TGTGCCAGCAGCCCCACAGGGGACACTGAAGCTTTCTTT; J gene: TRBJ1-1; clone size: .; D gene: TRBD1; V gene: TRBV3-1/TRBV3-2
CDR3 protein: CASSVRGSGNTIYF; CDR3 DNA: TGCGCCAGCAGTGTCCGGGGCTCTGGAAACACCATATATTTT; J gene: TRBJ1-3; clone size: .; D gene: .; V gene: TRBV10-2
CDR3 protein: CASSQEGLTNNEQFF; CDR3 DNA: TGCGCCAGCAGCCAAGAGGGACTAACTAACAATGAGCAGTTCTTC; J gene: TRBJ2-1; clone size: few; D gene: TRBD2; V gene: TRBV4-1
CDR3 protein: CASSSRLAGAVRNEQFF; CDR3 DNA: TGTGCCAGCAGTTCGCGACTAGCGGGAGCGGTAAGAAATGAGCAGTTCTTC; J gene: TRBJ2-1; clone size: .; D gene: TRBD2; V gene: TRBV28
CDR3 protein: CASSILPGQGPPEAFF; CDR3 DNA: TGTGCCAGTAGTATTCTCCCCGGACAGGGTCCCCCTGAAGCTTTCTTT; J gene: TRBJ1-1; clone size: once; D gene: TRBD1; V gene: TRBV19
CDR3 protein: CASSGQYSNQPQHF; CDR3 DNA: TGTGCCAGCAGTGGACAGTATAGCAATCAGCCCCAGCATTTT; J gene: TRBJ1-5; clone size: .; D gene: .; V gene: TRBV6-6
CDR3 protein: CASSPSGLAGGRGETQYF; CDR3 DNA: TGTGCCAGCAGCCCTTCGGGGCTAGCGGGAGGGAGAGGAGAGACCCAGTACTTC; J gene: TRBJ2-5; clone size: .; D gene: TRBD2; V gene: TRBV27
CDR3 protein: CASSPQDRGYNSPLHF; CDR3 DNA: TGTGCCAGCAGCCCCCAAGACAGGGGATATAATTCACCCCTCCACTTT; J gene: TRBJ1-6; clone size: few; D gene: TRBD1; V gene: TRBV7-8
CDR3 protein: CASSRTTGIQETQYF; CDR3 DNA: TGTGCCAGCAGCCGAACGACAGGCATCCAAGAGACCCAGTACTTC; J gene: TRBJ2-5; clone size: .; D gene: .; V gene: TRBV7-9
CDR3 protein: CASSMTSYEQYF; CDR3 DNA: TGTGCCAGTAGTATGACATCCTACGAGCAGTACTTC; J gene: TRBJ2-7; clone size: .; D gene: .; V gene: TRBV19
CDR3 protein: CASSHNQGAGAINTEAFF; CDR3 DNA: TGTGCCAGCAGCCATAATCAGGGCGCAGGGGCTATCAACACTGAAGCTTTCTTT; J gene: TRBJ1-1; clone size: once; D gene: .; V gene: TRBV3-1/TRBV3-2
CDR3 protein: CATSTYRGGSYEQYF; CDR3 DNA: TGTGCCACCAGCACATACAGGGGTGGGTCCTACGAGCAGTACTTC; J gene: TRBJ2-7; clone size: .; D gene: TRBD1; V gene: TRBV15
CDR3 protein: CASSLGLAGGPRGDTQYF; CDR3 DNA: TGTGCCAGCAGCCTGGGACTAGCGGGAGGGCCGAGGGGTGATACGCAGTATTTT; J gene: TRBJ2-3; clone size: once; D gene: TRBD2; V gene: TRBV11-3
CDR3 protein: CASSDLAGEHNEQFF; CDR3 DNA: TGTGCCAGTAGTGATCTAGCGGGCGAACACAATGAGCAGTTCTTC; J gene: TRBJ2-1; clone size: once; D gene: TRBD2; V gene: TRBV19
CDR3 protein: CAIRGDRTNTEAFF; CDR3 DNA: TGTGCCATCAGGGGGGACAGGACGAACACTGAAGCTTTCTTT; J gene: TRBJ1-1; clone size: .; D gene: TRBD1; V gene: TRBV10-3
CDR3 protein: CAISTDFGREKFF; CDR3 DNA: TGTGCCATCAGTACCGACTTTGGGCGGGAGAAGTTCTTC; J gene: TRBJ2-1; clone size: .; D gene: TRBD2; V gene: TRBV10-3
CDR3 protein: CASSFEGSGGYTF; CDR3 DNA: TGTGCCAGCAGCTTCGAGGGTTCTGGCGGCTACACCTTC; J gene: TRBJ1-2; clone size: .; D gene: .; V gene: TRBV5-5
CDR3 protein: CASSFITSGSYEQYF; CDR3 DNA: TGTGCCAGCAGCTTTATTACTAGCGGATCCTACGAGCAGTACTTC; J gene: TRBJ2-7; clone size: .; D gene: TRBD2; V gene: TRBV13